Sequencing of this TCR beta chain was carried out in a study of beta chain features in type 1 diabetes. Study-level points and caveats: There was a moderate but significant shortening of TCRB CDR3s in all four CD4+ subsets of Type 1 diabetes patients.

The germline V gene has CDR1 SGHRS and CDR2 YFSETQ. This CDR3 spans 15 amino acids. The V and J ends lost 0 bases and 9 bases, in that order; junction bases with no gene match: 6. Every bit of the isolated RNA underwent reverse transcription, so sequencing read expressed TCRB transcripts. Some clones are missing from TCRdb's copy, which holds only in-frame ones; the method was immunoSEQ multiplex PCR. The profile covers about 68,000 clones, with around 49% appearing a single time and 0.7% taken by the ten largest. This clone was found a few times. As yet, its antigen is unknown. The rearrangement joins TRBV5-1 to TRBJ2-1; 10 bases align to TRBD2. The TCR sequence derives from a man aged 25 to 40 with type 1 diabetes. The sample taken for sequencing was central memory CD4+ T cells from blood. In nucleotides, the CDR3 is TGCGCCAGCAGCTTGGCTAGCGGGAGTATGAGTGAGCAGTTCTTC. This codes for CASSLASGSMSEQFF.